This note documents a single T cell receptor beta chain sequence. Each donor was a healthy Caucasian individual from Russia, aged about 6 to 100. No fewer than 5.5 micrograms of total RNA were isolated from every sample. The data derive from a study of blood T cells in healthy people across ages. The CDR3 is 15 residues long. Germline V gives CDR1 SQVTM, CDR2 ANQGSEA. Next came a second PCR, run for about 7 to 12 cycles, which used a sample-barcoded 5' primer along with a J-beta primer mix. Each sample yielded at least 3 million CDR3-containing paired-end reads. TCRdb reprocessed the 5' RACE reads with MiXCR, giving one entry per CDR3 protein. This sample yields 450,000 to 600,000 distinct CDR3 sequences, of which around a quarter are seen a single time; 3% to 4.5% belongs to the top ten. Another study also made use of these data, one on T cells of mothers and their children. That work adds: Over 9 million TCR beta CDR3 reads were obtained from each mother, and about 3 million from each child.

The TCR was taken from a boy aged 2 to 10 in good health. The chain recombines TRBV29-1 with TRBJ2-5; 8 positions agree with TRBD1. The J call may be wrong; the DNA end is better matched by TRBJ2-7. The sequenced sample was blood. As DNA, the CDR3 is TGCAGCGACCAGAAACCGGGACAGGTTTTCTACGAGCAGTACTTC. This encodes CSDQKPGQVFYEQYF.